These 15 T cell receptor beta chains came from one sample sequenced in a study of blood T cell repertoires in COVID-19. Libraries were prepared by immunoSEQ multiplex PCR; TCRdb keeps only in-frame clonotypes and omits some of them. The table has approximately 77,000 clones, 80% to 90% seen once. Sequencing was carried out using peripheral blood. The receptors stem from a man aged 25 to 45 with acute or convalescent COVID-19.

V is TRBV29-1 and J is TRBJ2-5, with D maybe TRBD2 (7 bases). The germline gives CDR1 SQVTM, CDR2 ANQGSEA. Trimming shortened V by 0 bases and J by 4 bases, and 12 bases separated the two germline ends. The CDR3 length is 14 residues. CDR3 sequence: CSVEEQGRAETQYF. CDR3 coding DNA: TGCAGCGTTGAAGAGCAGGGGAGGGCAGAGACCCAGTACTTC.

The chain uses TRBV6-6 and TRBJ1-5; 7 positions agree with TRBD1. Trimming cost V 5 bases and J 0 bases; bases outside gene matches: 10. There are 17 residues in the CDR3. From germline, CDR1 is MNHNY and CDR2 SVGAGI (reference sequence). CDR3: CASSLKVTGHSNQPQHF. In DNA form, the CDR3 reads TGTGCCAGCAGTCTTAAAGTGACAGGGCATAGCAATCAGCCCCAGCATTTT.

The gene calls are TRBV2 and TRBJ1-1; D perhaps matches TRBD1 (6 bases). The CDR3 extends over 15 amino acids. Germline assignment: CDR1 SNHLY and CDR2 FYNNEI. Deletions cut 8 bases from V and 5 bases from J, with 21 bases between. CDR3 residues: CASRGRGAVGTEAFF. The CDR3 DNA follows: TGTGCCAGCCGGGGGCGGGGGGCAGTTGGGACTGAAGCTTTCTTT.

The chain joins TRBV6-2 or TRBV6-3 to TRBJ2-1; the D gene is possibly TRBD2 (5 bases). This CDR3 comprises 14 residues. Trimming pared 2 bases from V and 6 bases from J, leaving 11 bases between. Germline assignment: CDR1 MNHEY and CDR2 SVGEGT. The CDR3 loop is CASSYAGPGNEQFF. For the CDR3, the DNA is TGTGCCAGCAGTTACGCGGGCCCCGGCAATGAGCAGTTCTTC.

The chain couples TRBV5-1 to TRBJ1-2; TRBD1 matches at 10 bases. The CDR3 has 14 residues. V lost 4 bases to trimming and J lost 9 bases; unmatched junction nucleotides: 9. Germline V gene lookup returns CDR1 SGHRS and CDR2 YFSETQ. The CDR3 loop reads CASSQGQGTMRYTF. The CDR3, as DNA: TGCGCCAGCAGCCAGGGACAGGGGACTATGCGCTACACCTTC.

This clone appeared once. The genes are TRBV27 and TRBJ2-6; no definite D call. Trimming left V 8 bases short and J 0 bases short, with 14 bases between. Germline V gene data show CDR1 as MNHEY and CDR2 as SMNVEV (reference sequence). CDR3 length: 16 residues. The CDR3: CASGETWISGANVLTF. CDR3 nucleotides: TGTGCCAGCGGAGAGACGTGGATCTCTGGGGCCAACGTCCTGACTTTC.

The chain carries TRBV24-1 and TRBJ1-2; D is perhaps TRBD1 (5 bases). V lost 5 bases and J lost 5, with 8 bases in between. This CDR3 contains 12 residues. CDR1 is KGHDR and CDR2 is SFDVKD in the germline V gene. The CDR3 loop is CATSGGGYGYTF. In DNA form, the CDR3 reads TGTGCCACCAGTGGTGGGGGGTATGGCTACACCTTC.

J is TRBJ2-3 and V is TRBV27; possible D gene TRBD1, 6 bases. The CDR3 is 15 residues long. Trimming cost V 6 bases and J 1 base, with 14 bases left between them. Germline V gives CDR1 MNHEY, CDR2 SMNVEV (reference sequence). This CDR3 is CASSSGQKRTDTQYF. In DNA form, the CDR3 reads TGTGCCAGCAGCTCAGGACAGAAACGCACAGATACGCAGTATTTT.

V and J are TRBV11-1 and TRBJ1-1, with D perhaps matching TRBD1 (6 bases). The germline gives CDR1 SGHAT, CDR2 FQDESV (reference sequence). The germline V and J ends were trimmed by 5 bases and 1 base, with 11 bases remaining between them. The CDR3 runs to 14 residues. Written as DNA, the CDR3 is TGTGCCAGCAGCCCGGGGACACGGAACACTGAAGCTTTCTTT. It translates to CASSPGTRNTEAFF.

This rearrangement joins TRBV7-8 to TRBJ1-6; D is unclear. V was clipped by 3 bases and J by 0 bases, with 6 bases between them. Germline CDR1 and CDR2: SGHVS and FQNEAQ. The CDR3 extends over 15 amino acids. Here the CDR3 reads CASSFIGSYNSPLHF. The DNA of the CDR3 is TGTGCCAGCAGCTTCATCGGCTCCTATAATTCACCCCTCCACTTT.

The gene calls are TRBV19 and TRBJ2-5; D call uncertain. CDR1 and CDR2 (germline): LNHDA, SQIVND (reference sequence). The germline V and J ends were trimmed by 4 bases and 7 bases, with 7 bases remaining between them. CDR3 length equals 11 residues. The CDR3 DNA reads TGTGCCAGTAGTACCGCCGGGACCCAGTACTTC. Translating gives CASSTAGTQYF.

The chain uses TRBV6-5 and TRBJ1-6; no reliable D call. CDR3 length equals 15 residues. Germline V gene sequence: CDR1 MNHEY, CDR2 SVGAGI. Deletions cut 6 bases from V and 13 bases from J, with 22 bases between. CDR3 DNA sequence: TGTGCCAGCAGCCGCCTGGGTGCCACGGGTGCGCCCCTCCACTTT. Protein: CASSRLGATGAPLHF.

V and J are TRBV4-1 and TRBJ2-3; 8 bases are shared with TRBD2. CDR3 length: 18 amino acids. Germline values: CDR1 MGHRA, CDR2 YSYEKL. With V trimmed by 1 base and J by 0 bases, 9 bases remained unmatched. This CDR3 is CASSQGSSGSGSTDTQYF. In nucleotides, the CDR3 is TGCGCCAGCAGCCAAGGATCTAGCGGGTCTGGTAGCACAGATACGCAGTATTTT.

The V and J genes are TRBV21-1 and TRBJ1-4. TRBV21-1 represents a pseudogene. The length of the CDR3 is 17 residues. This CDR3 reads CASSKGGPGDLNEKLFF. The DNA of the CDR3 is TGTGCCAGCAGCAAGGGAGGTCCAGGAGACCTTAATGAAAAACTGTTTTTT.

The rearrangement uses TRBV2 and TRBJ1-1; D is ambiguous. The V gene lost 6 bases and the J gene lost 0 bases, with 14 bases spanning the gap. Germline V CDR1 and CDR2: SNHLY, FYNNEI. The length of the CDR3 is 15 residues. Here the CDR3 DNA reads TGTGCCAGCAGACTCGGGTATGCAATGAACACTGAAGCTTTCTTT. Its translation is CASRLGYAMNTEAFF.